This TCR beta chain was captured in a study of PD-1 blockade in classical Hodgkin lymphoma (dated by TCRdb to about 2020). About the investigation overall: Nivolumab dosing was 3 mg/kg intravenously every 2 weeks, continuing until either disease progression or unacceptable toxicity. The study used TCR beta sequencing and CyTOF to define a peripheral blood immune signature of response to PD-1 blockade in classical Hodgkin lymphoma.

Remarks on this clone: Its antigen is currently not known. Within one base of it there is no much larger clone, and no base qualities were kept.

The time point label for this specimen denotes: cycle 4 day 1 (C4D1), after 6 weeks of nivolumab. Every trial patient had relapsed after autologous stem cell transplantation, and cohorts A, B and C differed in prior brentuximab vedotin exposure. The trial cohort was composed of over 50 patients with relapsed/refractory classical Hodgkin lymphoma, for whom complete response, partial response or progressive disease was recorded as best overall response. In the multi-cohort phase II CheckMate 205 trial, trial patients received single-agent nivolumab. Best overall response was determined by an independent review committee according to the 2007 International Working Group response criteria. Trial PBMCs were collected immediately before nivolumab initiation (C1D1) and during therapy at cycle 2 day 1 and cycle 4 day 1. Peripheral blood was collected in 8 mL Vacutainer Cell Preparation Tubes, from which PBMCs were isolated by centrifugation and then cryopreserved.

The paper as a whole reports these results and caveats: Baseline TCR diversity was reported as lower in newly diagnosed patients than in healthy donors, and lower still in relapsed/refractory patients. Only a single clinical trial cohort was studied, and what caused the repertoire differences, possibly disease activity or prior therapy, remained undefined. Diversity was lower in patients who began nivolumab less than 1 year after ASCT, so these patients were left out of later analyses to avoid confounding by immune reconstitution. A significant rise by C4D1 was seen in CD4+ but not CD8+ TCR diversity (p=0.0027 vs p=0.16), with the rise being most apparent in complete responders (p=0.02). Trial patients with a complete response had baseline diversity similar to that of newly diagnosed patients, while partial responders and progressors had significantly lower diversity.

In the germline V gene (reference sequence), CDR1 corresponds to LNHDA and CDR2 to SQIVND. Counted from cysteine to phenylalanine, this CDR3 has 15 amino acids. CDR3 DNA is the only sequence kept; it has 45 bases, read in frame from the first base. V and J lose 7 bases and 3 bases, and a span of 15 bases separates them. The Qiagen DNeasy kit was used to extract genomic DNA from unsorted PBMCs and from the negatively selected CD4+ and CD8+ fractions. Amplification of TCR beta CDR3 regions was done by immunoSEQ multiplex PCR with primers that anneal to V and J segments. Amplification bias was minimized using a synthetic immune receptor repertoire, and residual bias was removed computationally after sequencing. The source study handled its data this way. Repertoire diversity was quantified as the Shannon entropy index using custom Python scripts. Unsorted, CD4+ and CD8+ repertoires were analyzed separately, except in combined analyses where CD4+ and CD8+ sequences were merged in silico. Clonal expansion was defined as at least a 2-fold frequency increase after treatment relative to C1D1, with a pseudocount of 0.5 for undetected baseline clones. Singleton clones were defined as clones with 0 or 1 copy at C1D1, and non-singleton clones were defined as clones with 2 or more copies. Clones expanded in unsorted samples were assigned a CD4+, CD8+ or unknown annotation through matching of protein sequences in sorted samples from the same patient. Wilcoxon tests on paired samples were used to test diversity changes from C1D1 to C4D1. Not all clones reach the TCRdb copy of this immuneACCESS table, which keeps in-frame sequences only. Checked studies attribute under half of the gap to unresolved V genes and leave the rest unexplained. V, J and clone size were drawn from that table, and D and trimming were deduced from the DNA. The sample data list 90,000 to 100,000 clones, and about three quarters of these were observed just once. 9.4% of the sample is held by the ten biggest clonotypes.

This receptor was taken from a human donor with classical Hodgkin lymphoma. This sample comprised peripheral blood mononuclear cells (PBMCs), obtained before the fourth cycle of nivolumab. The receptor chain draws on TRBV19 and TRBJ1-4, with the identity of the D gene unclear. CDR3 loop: CASTDRERANEKLFF. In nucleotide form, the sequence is TGTGCCAGTACCGATAGGGAAAGGGCTAATGAAAAACTGTTTTTT.